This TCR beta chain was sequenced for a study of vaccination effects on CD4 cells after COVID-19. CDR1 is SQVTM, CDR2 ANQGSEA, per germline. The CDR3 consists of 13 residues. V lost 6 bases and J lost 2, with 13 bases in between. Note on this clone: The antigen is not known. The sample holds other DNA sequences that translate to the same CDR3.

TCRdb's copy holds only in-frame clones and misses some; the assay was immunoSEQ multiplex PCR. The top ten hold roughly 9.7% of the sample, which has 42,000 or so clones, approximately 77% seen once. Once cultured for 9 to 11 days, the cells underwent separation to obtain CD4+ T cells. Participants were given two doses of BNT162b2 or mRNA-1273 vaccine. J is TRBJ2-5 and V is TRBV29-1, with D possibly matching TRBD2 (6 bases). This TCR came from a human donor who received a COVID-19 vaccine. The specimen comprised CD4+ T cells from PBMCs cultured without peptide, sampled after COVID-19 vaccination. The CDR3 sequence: CSVAGGIQETQYF. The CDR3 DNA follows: TGCAGCGTCGCTGGAGGGATTCAAGAGACCCAGTACTTC.